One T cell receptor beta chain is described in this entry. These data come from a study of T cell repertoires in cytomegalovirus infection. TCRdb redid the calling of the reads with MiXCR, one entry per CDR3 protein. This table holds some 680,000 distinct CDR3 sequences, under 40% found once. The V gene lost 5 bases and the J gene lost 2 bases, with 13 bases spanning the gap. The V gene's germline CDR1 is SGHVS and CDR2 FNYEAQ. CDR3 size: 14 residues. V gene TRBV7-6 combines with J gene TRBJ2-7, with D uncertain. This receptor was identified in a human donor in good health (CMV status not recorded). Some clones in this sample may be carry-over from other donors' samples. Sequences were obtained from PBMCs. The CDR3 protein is CASSLGGDTYEQYF. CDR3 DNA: TGTGCCAGCAGCCTCGGCGGAGATACCTACGAGCAGTACTTC.